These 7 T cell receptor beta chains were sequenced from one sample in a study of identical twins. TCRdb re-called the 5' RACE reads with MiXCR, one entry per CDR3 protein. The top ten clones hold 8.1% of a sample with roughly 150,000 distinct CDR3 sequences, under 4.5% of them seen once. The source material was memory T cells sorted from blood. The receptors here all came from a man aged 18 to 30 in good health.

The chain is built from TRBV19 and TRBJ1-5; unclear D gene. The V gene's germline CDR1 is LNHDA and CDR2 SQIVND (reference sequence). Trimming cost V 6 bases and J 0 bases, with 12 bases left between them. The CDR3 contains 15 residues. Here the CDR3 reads CASRMTDYSNQPQHF. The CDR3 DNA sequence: TGTGCCAGTAGGATGACCGATTATAGCAATCAGCCCCAGCATTTT.

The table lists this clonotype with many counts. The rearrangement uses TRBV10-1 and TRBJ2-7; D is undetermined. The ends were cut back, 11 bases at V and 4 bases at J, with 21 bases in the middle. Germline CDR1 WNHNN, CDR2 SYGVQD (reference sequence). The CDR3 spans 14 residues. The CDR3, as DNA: TGCGCCCATCGGCCCGGGCCCGCATTTTACGAGCAGTACGTC. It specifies CAHRPGPAFYEQYV.

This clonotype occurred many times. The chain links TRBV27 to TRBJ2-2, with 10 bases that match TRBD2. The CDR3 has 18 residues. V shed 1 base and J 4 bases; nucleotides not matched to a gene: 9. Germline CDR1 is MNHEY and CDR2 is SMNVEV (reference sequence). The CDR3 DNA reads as TGTGCCAGCAGTTTATTACCCCTAGCGGGAGTCGGCACCGGGGAGCTGTTTTTT. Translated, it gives CASSLLPLAGVGTGELFF.

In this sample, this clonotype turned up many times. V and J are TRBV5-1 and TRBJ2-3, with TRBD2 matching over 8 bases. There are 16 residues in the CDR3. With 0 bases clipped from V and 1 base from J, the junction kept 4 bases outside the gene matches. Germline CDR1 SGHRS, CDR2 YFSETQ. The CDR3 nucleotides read TGCGCCAGCAGCTTGGGACTAGCGCTCGGCACAGATACGCAGTATTTT. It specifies CASSLGLALGTDTQYF.

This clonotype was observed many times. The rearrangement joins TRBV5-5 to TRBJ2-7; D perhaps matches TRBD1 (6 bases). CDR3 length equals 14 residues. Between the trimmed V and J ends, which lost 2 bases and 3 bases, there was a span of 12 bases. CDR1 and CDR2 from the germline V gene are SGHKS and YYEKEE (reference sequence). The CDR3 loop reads CASSLGTRDYEQYV. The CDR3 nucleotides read TGTGCCAGCAGCTTAGGGACAAGGGACTACGAGCAGTACGTC.

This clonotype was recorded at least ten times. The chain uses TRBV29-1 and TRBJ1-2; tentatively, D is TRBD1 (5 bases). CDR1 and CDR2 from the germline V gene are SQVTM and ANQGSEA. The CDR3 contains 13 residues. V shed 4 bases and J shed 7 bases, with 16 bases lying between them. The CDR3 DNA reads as TGCAGCGTTGCCCAACCCAGGGAAGGTGGCTACACCTTC. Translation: CSVAQPREGGYTF.

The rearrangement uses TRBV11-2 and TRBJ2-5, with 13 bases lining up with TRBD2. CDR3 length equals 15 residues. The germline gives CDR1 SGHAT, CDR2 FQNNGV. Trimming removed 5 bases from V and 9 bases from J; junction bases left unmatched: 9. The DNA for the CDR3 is TGTGCCAGCAGCATACTAGCGGGGGGGTATATGCCCCAGTACTTC. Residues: CASSILAGGYMPQYF.